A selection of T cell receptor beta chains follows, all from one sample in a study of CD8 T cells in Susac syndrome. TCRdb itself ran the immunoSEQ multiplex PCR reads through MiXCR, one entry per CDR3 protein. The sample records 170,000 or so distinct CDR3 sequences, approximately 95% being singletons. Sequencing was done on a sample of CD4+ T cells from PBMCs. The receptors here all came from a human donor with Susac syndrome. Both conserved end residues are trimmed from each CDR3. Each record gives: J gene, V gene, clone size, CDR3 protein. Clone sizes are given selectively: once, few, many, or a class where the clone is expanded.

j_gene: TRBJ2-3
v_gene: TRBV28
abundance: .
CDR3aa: ASKGERSTDTQY

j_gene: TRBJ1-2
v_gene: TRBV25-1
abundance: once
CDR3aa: ASSDPIGQGNYGYT

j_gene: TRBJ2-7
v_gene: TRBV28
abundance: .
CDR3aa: ASSFINREGDEQY

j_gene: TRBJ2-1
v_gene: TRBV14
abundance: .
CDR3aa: ASSQLARSSYNEQF

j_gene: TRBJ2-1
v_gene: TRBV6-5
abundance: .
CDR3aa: ASSYRLADNEQF

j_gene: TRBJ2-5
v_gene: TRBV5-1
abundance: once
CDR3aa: ASSLNPTAMGETQY

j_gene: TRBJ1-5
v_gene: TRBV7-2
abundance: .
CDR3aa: ASSSQGLRGNQPQH

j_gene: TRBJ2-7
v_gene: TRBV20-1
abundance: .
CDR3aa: SARESNQFYEQY

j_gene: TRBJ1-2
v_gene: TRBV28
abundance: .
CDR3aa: ASSSLGLGRAHSGYT

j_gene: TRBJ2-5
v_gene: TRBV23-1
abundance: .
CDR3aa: ASSQPRGTAKETQY

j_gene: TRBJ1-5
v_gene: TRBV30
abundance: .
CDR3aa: AWSVWGGDGPQH

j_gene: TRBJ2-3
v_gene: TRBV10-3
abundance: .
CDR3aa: ATGTDTQY

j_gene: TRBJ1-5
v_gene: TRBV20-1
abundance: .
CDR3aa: SAKTGGQPQH

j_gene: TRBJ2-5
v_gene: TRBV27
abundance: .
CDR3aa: ASSLREYQGETQY

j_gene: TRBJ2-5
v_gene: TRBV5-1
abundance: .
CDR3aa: ASSLASTPQETQY

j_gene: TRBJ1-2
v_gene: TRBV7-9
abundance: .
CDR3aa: ASGASNYGYT

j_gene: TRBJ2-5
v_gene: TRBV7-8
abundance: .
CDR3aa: ASSFGGPYQETQY

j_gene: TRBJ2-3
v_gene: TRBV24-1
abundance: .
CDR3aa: ATRQGMAADTQY

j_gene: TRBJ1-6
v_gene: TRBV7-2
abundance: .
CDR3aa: ASSLVSTDSPLH

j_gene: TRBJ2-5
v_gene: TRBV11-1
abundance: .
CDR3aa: ASSSYETPTGGGGNQETQY

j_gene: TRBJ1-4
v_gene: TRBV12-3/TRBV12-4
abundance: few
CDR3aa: ASSFSEKLF

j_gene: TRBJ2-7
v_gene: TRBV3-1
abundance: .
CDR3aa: ASSQDWNNEQY

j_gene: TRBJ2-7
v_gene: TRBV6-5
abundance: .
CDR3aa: ASRPTGSSYEQY

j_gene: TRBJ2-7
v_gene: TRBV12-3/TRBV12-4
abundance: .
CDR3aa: ASSWWGQGSEQY

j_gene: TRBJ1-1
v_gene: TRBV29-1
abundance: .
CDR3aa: SVEGWGNTEAF

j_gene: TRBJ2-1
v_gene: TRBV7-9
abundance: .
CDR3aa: ASRNSAGDRGEQF

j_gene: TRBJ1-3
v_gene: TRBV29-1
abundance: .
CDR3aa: SVKDGGNTIY

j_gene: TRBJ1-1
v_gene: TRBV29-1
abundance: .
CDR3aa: SVDTEAF

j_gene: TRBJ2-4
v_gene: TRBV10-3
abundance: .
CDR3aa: AISEGPKNIQY

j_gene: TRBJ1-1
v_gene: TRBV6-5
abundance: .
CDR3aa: ASSEPNTEAF

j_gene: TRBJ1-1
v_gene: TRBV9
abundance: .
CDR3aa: ASSVETNTEAF

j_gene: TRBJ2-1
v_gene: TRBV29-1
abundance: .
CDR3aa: SVEVWGFNEQF

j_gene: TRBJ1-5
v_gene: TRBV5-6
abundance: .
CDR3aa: ASSLQGRYEGPQH

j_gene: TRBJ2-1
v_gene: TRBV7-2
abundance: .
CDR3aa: ASSLVSHNEQF

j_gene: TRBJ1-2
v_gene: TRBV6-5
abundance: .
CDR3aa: ASSFGTANGYT

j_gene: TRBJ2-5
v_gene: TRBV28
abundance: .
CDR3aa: ANSWIGETQY

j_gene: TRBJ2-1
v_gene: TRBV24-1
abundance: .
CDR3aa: ATSDRSGRTINEQF

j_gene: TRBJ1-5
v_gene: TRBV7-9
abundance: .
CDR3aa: ASSFSENQPQH

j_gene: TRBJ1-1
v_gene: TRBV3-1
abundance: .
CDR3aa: ASSQRKGRGDTEAF

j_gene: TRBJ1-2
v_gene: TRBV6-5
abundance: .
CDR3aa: ASGTDRANYGYT

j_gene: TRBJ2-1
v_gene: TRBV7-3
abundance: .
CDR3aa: ASSPAGGAGNEQF

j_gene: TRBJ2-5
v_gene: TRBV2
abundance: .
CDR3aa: ASSERETQY

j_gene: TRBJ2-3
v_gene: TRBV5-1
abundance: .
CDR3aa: ASSSSGGPDTQY

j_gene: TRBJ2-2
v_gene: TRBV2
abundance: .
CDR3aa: ASKEQGPTGELF

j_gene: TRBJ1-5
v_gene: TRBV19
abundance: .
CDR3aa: ASTDRAYSNQPQH

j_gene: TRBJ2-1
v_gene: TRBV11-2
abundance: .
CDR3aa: ASTLGTGGSWNEQF

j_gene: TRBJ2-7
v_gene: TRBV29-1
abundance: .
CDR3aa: SVLTGTYEQY

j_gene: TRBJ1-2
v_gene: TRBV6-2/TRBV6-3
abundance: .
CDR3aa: ASRTPVQANYGYT

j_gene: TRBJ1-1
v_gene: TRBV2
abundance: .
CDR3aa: ASSGAGIAAEAF

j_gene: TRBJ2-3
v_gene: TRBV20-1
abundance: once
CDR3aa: SAPSAGSTDTQY

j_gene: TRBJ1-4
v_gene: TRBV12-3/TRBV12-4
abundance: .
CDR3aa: ASSLLGQGGEKLF

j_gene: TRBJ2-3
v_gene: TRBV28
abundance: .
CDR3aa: ASTLTVYSGRGDTQY

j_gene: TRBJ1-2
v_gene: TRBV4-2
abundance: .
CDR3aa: ASSQESTRRSYT

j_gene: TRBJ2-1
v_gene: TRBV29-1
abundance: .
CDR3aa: SGGGGEQF

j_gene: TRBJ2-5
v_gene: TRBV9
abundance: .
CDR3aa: ASSARGTDIQETQY

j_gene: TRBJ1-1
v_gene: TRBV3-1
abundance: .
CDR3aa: ASTPRGTVNTEAF

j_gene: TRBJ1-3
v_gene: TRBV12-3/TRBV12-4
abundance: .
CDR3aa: ASSFPSGSGNTIY

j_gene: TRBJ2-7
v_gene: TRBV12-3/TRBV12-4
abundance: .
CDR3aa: ASSLWLGQGEQY

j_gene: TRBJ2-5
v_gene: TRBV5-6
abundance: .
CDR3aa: ASSRDGSSRGETQY